Presented here are 32 T cell receptor beta chains from one specimen sequenced in a study of cytomegalovirus exposure and HLA in healthy donors. Clones were sequenced by immunoSEQ multiplex PCR, and TCRdb holds only the in-frame ones, with some missing. The sample holds under 200,000 clones; 84% are singletons and the top ten take roughly 7%. The sequenced sample was PBMCs. The receptors originated from a man younger than 30 in good health and CMV-seropositive.

This clone has only a few counts. The chain has TRBV6-1 and TRBJ1-2; D is uncertain. The CDR3 has 13 residues. Trimming took 3 bases from V and 3 from J, leaving 8 bases between them. CDR1 is MNHNS and CDR2 is SASEGT in the germline V gene. The CDR3, as DNA: TGTGCCAGCAGTGACCCACCGGACTATGGCTACACCTTC. Its protein product is CASSDPPDYGYTF.

The J gene is TRBJ2-7, the V gene TRBV27; 10 bases align to TRBD1. V lost 3 bases to trimming and J lost 4 bases; unmatched junction nucleotides: 3. The CDR3 length is 14 residues. Germline lookup yields CDR1 MNHEY and CDR2 SMNVEV (reference sequence). Here the CDR3 DNA reads TGTGCCAGCAGTTTTCGGACAGGGGGGTACGAGCAGTACTTC. It yields the protein CASSFRTGGYEQYF.

The CDR3 sequence: CASSGVYRGNTEAFF. In DNA form, the CDR3 reads TGTGCCAGCAGCGGCGTATACAGGGGGAACACTGAAGCTTTCTTT. The chain combines TRBV5-6 with TRBJ1-1, with 7 bases matching TRBD1. The J segment lost 1 base and the V segment lost 4 bases, leaving 7 bases of the junction unmatched. The CDR3 contains 15 residues. CDR1 and CDR2 from the germline V gene are SGHDT and YYEEEE.

This clone has only one observation. This sequence joins TRBV30 and TRBJ1-1; D gene unclear. V was shortened by 4 bases and J by 0 bases, with 9 bases between the two germline ends. Germline CDR1 GTSNPN, CDR2 SVGIG (reference sequence). CDR3 length equals 13 residues. The chain's CDR3 is CAWTPRLNTEAFF. DNA of the CDR3: TGTGCCTGGACTCCTCGTTTGAACACTGAAGCTTTCTTT. The full variable domain, its missing parts supplied by reference TRBV30 and TRBJ1-1, is SQTIHQWPATLVQPVGSPLSLECTVEGTSNPNLYWYRQAAGRGLQLLFYSVGIGQISSEVPQNLSASRPQDRQFILSSKKLLLSDSGFYLCAWTPRLNTEAFFGQGTRLTVV.

V and J are TRBV5-5 and TRBJ2-7; 8 bases fit TRBD1. The germline V gene has CDR1 SGHKS and CDR2 YYEKEE (reference sequence). The CDR3 consists of 14 residues. Trimming cost V 1 base and J 2 bases; bases outside gene matches: 2. CDR3 sequence reads: CASSLWDRTYEQYF. The CDR3 DNA sequence: TGTGCCAGCAGCTTGTGGGACAGGACCTACGAGCAGTACTTC.

The chain has TRBV6-6 and TRBJ1-2; 11 bases map to TRBD1. After removal of 6 bases from V and 6 bases from J, the junction contained 3 bases not matched to a gene. CDR1 and CDR2 (germline): MNHNY, SVGAGI (reference sequence). This CDR3 has 13 amino acids. CDR3 bases: TGTGCCAGCAGCTTGGGACAGGGGGATGGCTACACCTTC. This sequence encodes CASSLGQGDGYTF.

In DNA form, the CDR3 reads TGTGCCTGCCGGGATTACAATGAGCAGTTCTTC. It codes for CACRDYNEQFF. The genes are TRBV30 and TRBJ2-1, with D possibly TRBD2 on 5 matching bases. Trimming took off 6 bases at V and 4 bases at J, with 7 bases between the two ends. The germline V gene has CDR1 GTSNPN and CDR2 SVGIG (reference sequence). The CDR3 is made up of 11 amino acids.

The gene calls are TRBV6-5 and TRBJ2-7; 9 nucleotides agree with TRBD1. CDR3 length: 15 amino acids. J lost 3 bases, V lost 2 bases, and 5 bases had no gene match. From germline, CDR1 is MNHEY and CDR2 SVGAGI. The CDR3 region is CASSYAGTGRYEQYF. The DNA for the CDR3 is TGTGCCAGCAGTTACGCAGGGACAGGGCGCTACGAGCAGTACTTC.

V is TRBV19 and J is TRBJ2-5; D is ambiguous. Trimming removed 3 bases at V and 1 base at J, with 9 bases between. This CDR3 has 14 residues. Germline V gives CDR1 LNHDA, CDR2 SQIVND (reference sequence). This CDR3 is CASSIPRRQETQYF. The CDR3 bases are TGTGCCAGTAGTATCCCGCGGCGCCAAGAGACCCAGTACTTC. The variable domain in full, completed from reference TRBV19 and TRBJ2-5, reads DGGITQSPKYLFRKEGQNVTLSCEQNLNHDAMYWYRQDPGQGLRLIYYSQIVNDFQKGDIAEGYSVSREKKESFPLTVTSAQKNPTAFYLCASSIPRRQETQYFGPGTRLLVL.

The chain links TRBV5-1 to TRBJ2-1; D possibly corresponds to TRBD1 (5 bases). Germline V gene sequence: CDR1 SGHRS, CDR2 YFSETQ. This CDR3 is built from 15 residues. The V gene lost 0 bases and the J gene lost 6 bases, with 13 bases spanning the gap. The CDR3 nucleotides read TGCGCCAGCAGCTTGGAGGGGCATCCGGGCAATGAGCAGTTCTTC. Its protein product is CASSLEGHPGNEQFF.

This chain joins TRBV11-2 and TRBJ1-1; a possible D gene is TRBD1 (6 bases). V was cut by 3 bases and J by 3 bases, with 8 bases left in between. This CDR3 has 13 amino acids. Germline values: CDR1 SGHAT, CDR2 FQNNGV. The CDR3 DNA reads as TGTGCCAGCAGCTTCGACAGGTACACTGAAGCTTTCTTT. Protein sequence: CASSFDRYTEAFF. The full variable domain, in which reference TRBV11-2 and TRBJ1-1 provide the parts outside the CDR3, is EAGVAQSPRYKIIEKRQSVAFWCNPISGHATLYWYQQILGQGPKLLIQFQNNGVVDDSQLPKDRFSAERLKGVDSTLKIQPAKLEDSAVYLCASSFDRYTEAFFGQGTRLTVV.

The chain links TRBV7-3 to TRBJ2-7; possible D gene TRBD2, 6 bases. Trimming shortened V by 5 bases and J by 6 bases, and 14 bases separated the two germline ends. Germline V gene sequence: CDR1 SGHTA, CDR2 FQGTGA. CDR3 length: 13 residues. The CDR3 coding sequence is TGTGCCAGCAGCGCCGCACTAGCATCCGAGCAGTACTTC. This encodes CASSAALASEQYF. Complete variable domain (other parts from reference TRBV7-3 and TRBJ2-7): GAGVSQTPSNKVTEKGKYVELRCDPISGHTALYWYRQSLGQGPEFLIYFQGTGAADDSGLPNDRFFAVRPEGSVSTLKIQRTERGDSAVYLCASSAALASEQYFGPGTRLTVT.

The J gene is TRBJ2-3, the V gene TRBV28, with unresolved D. Germline CDR1 MDHEN, CDR2 SYDVKM. CDR3 length: 19 residues. Between the trimmed V and J ends, which lost 6 bases and 1 base, there was a span of 26 bases. CDR3 in DNA: TGTGCCAGCAGCCGCCTAGACCCCAGTTCCCTCCTTCGCACAGATACGCAGTATTTT. It encodes CASSRLDPSSLLRTDTQYF.

The chain employs TRBV9 and TRBJ1-2, with a tentative D call TRBD1 (5 bases). The length of the CDR3 is 15 residues. CDR1 is SGDLS and CDR2 is YYNGEE in the germline V gene. V lost 2 bases and J lost 6, with 17 bases in between. Here the CDR3 DNA reads TGTGCCAGCAGCGTGGCCCAGGGCCCTTGGGATGGCTACACCTTC. This gives the protein CASSVAQGPWDGYTF.

V is TRBV7-2 and J is TRBJ2-1; TRBD2 aligns across 7 bases. The CDR3 has 16 amino acids. The germline V gene encodes CDR1 SGHTA and CDR2 FQGNSA. V shed 0 bases and J 0 bases; nucleotides not matched to a gene: 2. The CDR3 nucleotides read TGTGCCAGCAGCTTAGCCCGCGGGAGCTCCTACAATGAGCAGTTCTTC. Translating it yields CASSLARGSSYNEQFF.

V and J are TRBV5-8 and TRBJ1-5, with no clear D. Looked up from germline, CDR1 is SGHTS and CDR2 is YDEGEE. With 0 bases removed from V and 1 base from J, the gap between germline ends came to 17 bases. The CDR3 totals 18 residues. In DNA form, the CDR3 reads TGTGCCAGCAGCTTGGTCAGGCAGGCCCTTCTCAGCAATCAGCCCCAGCATTTT. Translating it yields CASSLVRQALLSNQPQHF.

Details on this clone: Other nucleotide sequences from this sample produce the same CDR3. V is TRBV5-1 and J is TRBJ2-3; 7 positions agree with TRBD2. This CDR3 contains 15 residues. Germline V gene sequence: CDR1 SGHRS, CDR2 YFSETQ. V gave up 1 base and J gave up 4 bases; unmatched junction bases: 6. The CDR3 nucleotides are TGCGCCAGCAGCTTGCGTGGACTAGGGGCAGATACGCAGTATTTT. Translating it yields CASSLRGLGADTQYF. Using reference TRBV5-1 and TRBJ2-3 for the parts outside the CDR3, the full variable domain is KAGVTQTPRYLIKTRGQQVTLSCSPISGHRSVSWYQQTPGQGLQFLFEYFSETQRNKGNFPGRFSGRQFSNSRSEMNVSTLELGDSALYLCASSLRGLGADTQYFGPGTRLTVL.

V usage is TRBV5-4 and J usage is TRBJ1-2, with D unresolved. CDR3 length: 14 amino acids. Germline CDR1 is SGHNT and CDR2 is YYREEE (reference sequence). V lost 0 bases, J lost 5 bases, and 11 bases lay in between. CDR3 in DNA: TGTGCCAGCAGCTTGGCCGCGGAAAATTATGGCTACACCTTC. This translates into CASSLAAENYGYTF.

The chain is built from TRBV6-1 and TRBJ2-2, with a possible D match to TRBD1 (6 bases). The CDR3 spans 14 residues. V dropped 6 bases and J dropped 6 bases, with 14 bases sitting between them. The germline V gene has CDR1 MNHNS and CDR2 SASEGT. Here the CDR3 DNA reads TGTGCCAGCAGAGAGTACAGGGACCCCGGGGAGCTGTTTTTT. This codes for CASREYRDPGELFF.

The rearrangement joins TRBV30 to TRBJ2-7; the D is unclear. The CDR3 is 13 residues long. CDR1 GTSNPN and CDR2 SVGIG come from the germline V gene (reference sequence). Trimming removed 2 bases from V and 2 bases from J, with 10 bases in between. The CDR3 here is CAWSINRAYEQYF. CDR3 DNA sequence: TGTGCCTGGAGTATAAACAGAGCCTACGAGCAGTACTTC.

This chain joins TRBV6-1 and TRBJ1-4; D is ambiguous. This CDR3 region has 14 residues. Germline CDR1 reads MNHNS; CDR2 reads SASEGT. V lost 6 bases to trimming and J lost 0 bases, with 8 bases between them. CDR3 nucleotide sequence: TGTGCCAGCAGGTGGGCAGCAACTAATGAAAAACTGTTTTTT. Translated: CASRWAATNEKLFF.

V gene TRBV27 combines with J gene TRBJ2-7; D possibly corresponds to TRBD2 (6 bases). Germline-derived CDR1 and CDR2 are MNHEY and SMNVEV (reference sequence). The V and J ends lost 4 bases and 3 bases respectively, with 19 bases between them. The length of the CDR3 is 16 residues. This CDR3 is CASSSLSGSSGYEQYF. The CDR3 nucleotides read TGTGCCAGCAGTTCCTTGAGTGGGAGTAGCGGCTACGAGCAGTACTTC.

The count of this clone is one. V usage is TRBV27 and J usage is TRBJ1-5; 10 bases agree with TRBD1. CDR3 length: 13 residues. From germline, CDR1 is MNHEY and CDR2 SMNVEV (reference sequence). With 4 bases clipped from V and 14 bases from J, the junction kept 8 bases outside the gene matches. DNA of the CDR3: TGTGCCAGCAGTTCTCGGGACAGGGGAGGAGAGCATTTT. Encoded protein: CASSSRDRGGEHF.

The chain recombines TRBV7-2 with TRBJ2-7; TRBD2 agrees at 9 bases. The CDR3 has 19 residues. V shed 5 bases, J shed 4 bases, and the junction held 21 bases outside the gene matches. Per germline, CDR1 SGHTA and CDR2 FQGNSA. The CDR3 loop is CASSAGGASGMHYVYEQYF. The CDR3 nucleotides are TGTGCCAGCAGCGCGGGAGGGGCTAGCGGGATGCACTATGTGTACGAGCAGTACTTC.

This clone was picked up a small number of times. The rearrangement joins TRBV19 to TRBJ1-1, with 7 bases identical to TRBD1. Germline V gene data show CDR1 as LNHDA and CDR2 as SQIVND (reference sequence). The CDR3 loop spans 13 amino acids. The V and J ends lost 5 bases and 7 bases, in that order; junction bases with no gene match: 7. The CDR3 loop reads CASSVDRVGEAFF. DNA of the CDR3: TGTGCCAGTAGTGTTGACAGGGTTGGTGAAGCTTTCTTT.

The chain is built from TRBV29-1 and TRBJ2-2; D remains ambiguous. The V and J ends lost 1 base and 9 bases respectively, with 9 bases between them. Germline CDR1 SQVTM, CDR2 ANQGSEA. CDR3 length: 12 residues. CDR3 DNA: TGCAGCGTTGAAGTTGGCCATCGGGAGCTGTTTTTT. Residues: CSVEVGHRELFF.

This clone was seen only once. V gene TRBV6-5 combines with J gene TRBJ2-5, with a possible D match to TRBD1 (6 bases). CDR1 and CDR2 (germline): MNHEY, SVGAGI. The CDR3 extends over 14 amino acids. V lost 0 bases to trimming and J lost 5 bases, with 10 bases between them. This CDR3 reads CASSYSQGSETQYF. DNA for the CDR3: TGTGCCAGCAGTTACTCACAGGGAAGTGAGACCCAGTACTTC.

The rearrangement uses TRBV4-3 and TRBJ2-2, with D unclear. This CDR3 has 13 residues. Per the germline V gene, CDR1 is LGHNA and CDR2 is YSLEER. Between the trimmed V and J ends, which lost 1 base and 8 bases, there was a span of 8 bases. CDR3 protein: CASSQVLYGELFF. DNA of the CDR3: TGCGCCAGCAGCCAAGTCCTCTATGGGGAGCTGTTTTTT.

The rearrangement links TRBV15 to TRBJ1-5, with D maybe TRBD1 (5 bases). Trimming left V 1 base short and J 8 bases short, with 15 bases between. The CDR3 totals 15 residues. Germline V lookup: CDR1 LNHNV, CDR2 YYDKDF (reference sequence). The CDR3 is CATSRVPGGSKPQHF. The CDR3 DNA follows: TGTGCCACCAGCAGAGTCCCGGGGGGAAGTAAGCCCCAGCATTTT. The whole variable domain, filled in from reference TRBV15 and TRBJ1-5, reads DAMVIQNPRYQVTQFGKPVTLSCSQTLNHNVMYWYQQKSSQAPKLLFHYYDKDFNNEADTPDNFQSRRPNTSFCFLDIRSPGLGDTAMYLCATSRVPGGSKPQHFGDGTRLSIL.

The chain links TRBV5-4 to TRBJ2-1, with 7 bases lining up with TRBD2. V shed 4 bases and J 13 bases; nucleotides not matched to a gene: 14. The CDR3 is 14 amino acids. Per the germline V gene, CDR1 is SGHNT and CDR2 is YYREEE (reference sequence). DNA for the CDR3: TGTGCCAGCAGCCCCCAGGACCTACCTAGCGGCCAGTTCTTC. Residues: CASSPQDLPSGQFF.

This chain connects TRBV18 to TRBJ1-1; 7 nucleotides align to TRBD1. Per germline, CDR1 KGHSH and CDR2 LQKENI. The CDR3 extends over 16 amino acids. J lost 1 base, V lost 2 bases, and 7 bases had no gene match. The CDR3, as DNA: TGTGCCAGCTCACCAAAGGGGGACAGCAGGAACACTGAAGCTTTCTTT. Its protein is CASSPKGDSRNTEAFF.

This sequence joins TRBV19 and TRBJ2-7; 8 bases are shared with TRBD1. Germline V lookup: CDR1 LNHDA, CDR2 SQIVND (reference sequence). This CDR3 spans 14 amino acids. Germline trimming cut 2 bases from V and 2 bases from J; bases unmatched to any gene: 2. CDR3 nucleotide sequence: TGTGCCAGTAGTATACGGACAGGGCCCTACGAGCAGTACTTC. Translated: CASSIRTGPYEQYF.